Below are 21 T cell receptor beta chains sequenced from a single sample in a study of blood T cell repertoires in COVID-19. Profiled with immunoSEQ multiplex PCR; TCRdb holds only in-frame clones, not every one. The sample consists of about 200,000 clones, around 80% of them appearing once. Source material: peripheral blood. The receptors stem from an elderly woman with active or convalescent COVID-19.

The V call is TRBV5-1, the J call TRBJ2-7; D not certain. The germline CDR1 and CDR2 sequences are SGHRS and YFSETQ. This CDR3 is 12 amino acids long. V was clipped by 3 bases and J by 6 bases, with 10 bases between them. CDR3 DNA sequence: TGCGCCAGCAGCTATAGAGGTGGCGAGCAGTACTTC. This codes for CASSYRGGEQYF.

The V gene is TRBV28, the J gene TRBJ2-3; unclear D gene. Between the trimmed V and J ends, which lost 3 bases and 7 bases, there was a span of 11 bases. Per germline, CDR1 MDHEN and CDR2 SYDVKM. CDR3 size: 13 residues. CDR3 sequence reads: CASSLGTPHTQYF. The CDR3 region has the DNA TGTGCCAGCAGTTTGGGCACTCCCCATACGCAGTATTTT.

This chain uses TRBV4-3 with TRBJ1-4, with D possibly being TRBD1 (6 bases). V lost 0 bases and J lost 7, with 15 bases in between. This CDR3 is built from 16 residues. The V gene's germline CDR1 is LGHNA and CDR2 YSLEER. CDR3 bases: TGCGCCAGCAGCCAAGATATCAGGGGTGGGATTGAAAAACTGTTTTTT. This sequence encodes CASSQDIRGGIEKLFF.

The table lists this clone with a count of one. The chain has TRBV2 and TRBJ2-3; weak D call: TRBD2 (5 bases). Trimming shortened V by 8 bases and J by 5 bases, and 17 bases separated the two germline ends. There are 14 residues in the CDR3. CDR1 is SNHLY, CDR2 FYNNEI, per germline. The CDR3: CASAGSSREDTQYF. CDR3 sequence (DNA): TGTGCCAGCGCCGGGTCTTCCCGGGAAGATACGCAGTATTTT.

CDR3 in amino acids: CASSFRRGGSYNEQFF. The CDR3 region has the DNA TGTGCCAGTAGTTTCCGTCGGGGGGGCTCCTACAATGAGCAGTTCTTC. This sequence joins TRBV19 and TRBJ2-1; 8 bases fit TRBD2. The J segment lost 0 bases and the V segment lost 5 bases, leaving 6 bases of the junction unmatched. Germline CDR1 and CDR2: LNHDA and SQIVND (reference sequence). This CDR3 has 16 amino acids.

The J gene is TRBJ2-3, the V gene TRBV18; 7 bases fit TRBD1. This CDR3 has 15 residues. Germline CDR1 and CDR2: KGHSH and LQKENI. Trimming cost V 3 bases and J 1 base; bases outside gene matches: 4. CDR3 amino acids: CASSPLGQRTDTQYF. The DNA of the CDR3 is TGTGCCAGCTCACCGTTGGGACAGCGCACAGATACGCAGTATTTT.

The chain joins TRBV27 to TRBJ2-1, with D perhaps TRBD2 (5 bases). The CDR3 length is 14 residues. In germline, CDR1 is MNHEY, CDR2 SMNVEV (reference sequence). The V end lost 3 bases, the J end lost 6 bases, and 12 bases lay between the germline ends. The CDR3 DNA reads TGTGCCAGCAGTTTTGTCCTAGCTGGCAATGAGCAGTTCTTC. Its translation: CASSFVLAGNEQFF.

The CDR3 protein is CASSPWSGTGDPYEQYF. The CDR3 DNA is TGTGCCAGCAGCCCCTGGTCCGGGACTGGGGACCCCTACGAGCAGTACTTC. V is TRBV11-2 and J is TRBJ2-7; possibly TRBD2 for D (6 bases). Germline CDR1 and CDR2: SGHAT and FQNNGV. CDR3 length equals 17 residues. V dropped 5 bases and J dropped 2 bases, with 22 bases sitting between them.

The chain links TRBV2 to TRBJ1-2; D might be TRBD1 (5 bases). The V gene lost 7 bases and the J gene lost 2 bases, with 11 bases spanning the gap. This CDR3 has 13 amino acids. The germline V gene encodes CDR1 SNHLY and CDR2 FYNNEI. The CDR3 is CASTQGINYGYTF. The CDR3 DNA reads as TGTGCCAGCACCCAGGGAATAAACTATGGCTACACCTTC.

This clone was seen once. The chain joins TRBV4-3 to TRBJ2-2; D remains ambiguous. From germline, CDR1 is LGHNA and CDR2 YSLEER. This CDR3 has 15 residues. Trimming took 0 bases from V and 4 from J, leaving 9 bases between them. The CDR3 DNA reads as TGCGCCAGCAGCCAAGACCCCGTTCGCACCGGGGAGCTGTTTTTT. As protein: CASSQDPVRTGELFF.

In its sample, this clone was seen many times. The rearrangement joins TRBV18 to TRBJ2-5; D is perhaps TRBD1 (6 bases). The V gene's germline CDR1 is KGHSH and CDR2 LQKENI. V was shortened by 2 bases and J by 1 base, with 11 bases between the two germline ends. This CDR3 has 15 residues. CDR3 DNA sequence: TGTGCCAGCTCACCAGTTTCAGGGGCCCAAGAGACCCAGTACTTC. Its translation: CASSPVSGAQETQYF.

The rearrangement uses TRBV3-1 (or the pseudogene TRBV3-2) and TRBJ1-2; D uncertain. The CDR3 length is 13 residues. Trimming took off 2 bases at V and 8 bases at J, with 12 bases between the two ends. The V gene's germline CDR1 is LGHDT and CDR2 YNNKEL (reference sequence). The DNA for the CDR3 is TGTGCCAGCAGCCAATTAAGAGGTTGGGGCTACACCTTC. It encodes CASSQLRGWGYTF.

The chain has TRBV7-2 and TRBJ1-4; D uncertain. The germline CDR1 and CDR2 sequences are SGHTA and FQGNSA. The CDR3 spans 15 residues. Trimming pared 5 bases from V and 0 bases from J, leaving 10 bases between. The CDR3, as DNA: TGTGCCAGCAGCCCACCGGGTTCAACTAATGAAAAACTGTTTTTT. Protein: CASSPPGSTNEKLFF.

The chain recombines TRBV21-1 with TRBJ2-7; whether TRBD1, the table's D call, matches the DNA was not checked. TRBV21-1 is labeled a pseudogene. The CDR3 has 15 amino acids. This CDR3 is CASSPRDSEFYEQYF. The CDR3 bases are TGTGCCAGCTCTCCTCGGGACAGCGAATTTTACGAGCAGTACTTC.

V and J are TRBV7-2 and TRBJ1-5, with 7 nucleotides matching TRBD1. V dropped 6 bases and J dropped 0; count of bases not matched to a gene: 17. CDR3 length: 19 amino acids. CDR1 is SGHTA and CDR2 is FQGNSA in the germline V gene. The CDR3 coding sequence is TGTGCCAGCAGTTCACACGAGGGGGCAAATTTTTATAGCAATCAGCCCCAGCATTTT. Amino acid sequence: CASSSHEGANFYSNQPQHF. The entire variable domain, with the rest obtained from reference TRBV7-2 and TRBJ1-5, is as follows: GAGVSQSPSNKVTEKGKDVELRCDPISGHTALYWYRQSLGQGLEFLIYFQGNSAPDKSGLPSDRFSAERTGGSVSTLTIQRTQQEDSAVYLCASSSHEGANFYSNQPQHFGDGTRLSIL.

This chain uses TRBV28 with TRBJ1-2, with D tentatively TRBD1 (6 bases). The CDR3 loop spans 11 amino acids. Deletions cut 7 bases from V and 8 bases from J, with 11 bases between. Germline V lookup: CDR1 MDHEN, CDR2 SYDVKM. CDR3 sequence: CASTGGQGYTF. CDR3 nucleotide sequence: TGTGCCAGCACCGGGGGGCAGGGCTACACCTTC.

V and J are TRBV6-6 and TRBJ2-7; TRBD2 matches 9 bases. J was trimmed by 7 bases and V by 0 bases; bases with no gene match: 10. Germline V lookup: CDR1 MNHNY, CDR2 SVGAGI (reference sequence). The CDR3 has 16 residues. The CDR3 region has the DNA TGTGCCAGCAGTTACTCGCAAGCGGGGGGATTGGGGGAGCAGTACTTC. This translates into CASSYSQAGGLGEQYF.

V is TRBV4-3 and J is TRBJ2-3; D possibly corresponds to TRBD2 (7 bases). Germline V gene sequence: CDR1 LGHNA, CDR2 YSLEER. CDR3 size: 14 residues. V gave up 6 bases and J gave up 6 bases, with 16 bases separating them. DNA for the CDR3: TGCGCCAGCAGGCCGGGGGGCGCAGGGGATACGCAGTATTTT. Translation gives CASRPGGAGDTQYF.

This clone was picked up one time. This chain connects TRBV7-2 to TRBJ1-2; D unclear. The CDR3 covers 12 residues. Germline CDR1 is SGHTA and CDR2 is FQGNSA. The ends were cut back, 1 base at V and 8 bases at J, with 8 bases in the middle. This CDR3 is CASSLEREGYTF. The CDR3 region has the DNA TGTGCCAGCAGCTTAGAAAGAGAAGGCTACACCTTC.

This clone has only a few counts. The V gene is TRBV20-1, the J gene TRBJ2-7; D remains unclear. Germline CDR1 DFQATT, CDR2 SNEGSKA (reference sequence). This CDR3 comprises 11 residues. V lost 1 base and J lost 2, with 3 bases in between. CDR3 nucleotide sequence: TGCAGTGCTAGAGCTGCCTACGAGCAGTACTTC. Its protein is CSARAAYEQYF.

J is TRBJ1-1 and V is TRBV6-6; possible D gene TRBD1, 5 bases. There are 16 residues in the CDR3. The V and J ends lost 2 bases and 4 bases respectively, with 17 bases between them. Germline V lookup: CDR1 MNHNY, CDR2 SVGAGI (reference sequence). CDR3 coding DNA: TGTGCCAGCAGTTACCCGAAAGGGGAGGGGATCACTGAAGCTTTCTTT. Translated, it gives CASSYPKGEGITEAFF.